This passage covers 15 T cell receptor beta chains from one sample sequenced in a study of CD8 T cells in Susac syndrome. When the RNA was reverse transcribed, random hexamers were used with an input of roughly 0.45 to 1 ug. TCRdb called the immunoSEQ multiplex PCR reads again in MiXCR, with one record for every CDR3 protein. The data hold around 100,000 distinct CDR3 sequences, with 95% observed a single time. Sequences were obtained from CD8+ T cells from PBMCs. Receptors originate from a human donor with Susac syndrome.

The chain joins TRBV12-3 or TRBV12-4 to TRBJ1-5; D call uncertain. The CDR3 is 14 residues long. V was clipped by 3 bases and J by 0 bases, with 6 bases between them. CDR3 loop: CASSFSDSNQPQHF. The CDR3 coding sequence is TGTGCCAGCAGTTTTTCGGATAGCAATCAGCCCCAGCATTTT.

This sequence joins TRBV5-1 and TRBJ2-3; D not resolved. Germline V gene sequence: CDR1 SGHRS, CDR2 YFSETQ. Trimming took off 1 base at V and 2 bases at J, with 2 bases between the two ends. CDR3 length: 12 residues. The CDR3: CASSLNTDTQYF. CDR3 nucleotides: TGCGCCAGCAGCTTGAACACAGATACGCAGTATTTT.

The rearrangement uses TRBV7-2 and TRBJ1-6; the D gene is possibly TRBD1 (5 bases). CDR3 size: 14 residues. The V end lost 1 base, the J end lost 6 bases, and 7 bases lay between the germline ends. Germline assignment: CDR1 SGHTA and CDR2 FQGNSA. The DNA for the CDR3 is TGTGCCAGCAGCTTAGGGGACCGTAATTCACCCCTCCACTTT. As protein: CASSLGDRNSPLHF.

This chain connects TRBV5-1 to TRBJ1-1, with no clear D. The CDR3 totals 14 residues. Germline values: CDR1 SGHRS, CDR2 YFSETQ. Trimming took off 0 bases at V and 1 base at J, with 7 bases between the two ends. The CDR3 region has the DNA TGCGCCAGCAGCTTGGTTACAAAGAACACTGAAGCTTTCTTT. Translation gives CASSLVTKNTEAFF.

A single count supports this clonotype. The chain combines TRBV24-1 with TRBJ2-1, with D perhaps TRBD1 (6 bases). Germline V CDR1 and CDR2: KGHDR, SFDVKD. The CDR3 totals 9 residues. Trimming pared 9 bases from V and 11 bases from J, leaving 7 bases between. The CDR3 sequence is CATRDKQFF. CDR3 DNA: TGTGCCACCCGGGACAAGCAGTTCTTC.

For the CDR3, the DNA is TGCAGTGCCCCGGGACTAGCGGGAAGGGCTGGGGCCAACGTCCTGACTTTC. This encodes CSAPGLAGRAGANVLTF. The chain links TRBV20-1 to TRBJ2-6; 13 positions agree with TRBD2. Germline CDR1 DFQATT, CDR2 SNEGSKA (reference sequence). The CDR3 covers 17 residues. With V trimmed by 6 bases and J by 2 bases, 7 bases remained unmatched.

CDR3 sequence: CATSRAAGPRETQYF. The DNA of the CDR3 is TGTGCCACCAGCAGAGCGGCAGGGCCAAGGGAGACCCAGTACTTC. The J gene is TRBJ2-5, the V gene TRBV15, with D possibly TRBD1 on 5 matching bases. Germline CDR1 LNHNV, CDR2 YYDKDF (reference sequence). The CDR3 is made up of 15 amino acids. Deletions cut 1 base from V and 5 bases from J, with 14 bases between.

This clonotype is a singleton in its sample. The chain employs TRBV5-1 and TRBJ1-1; unclear D gene. Germline V CDR1 and CDR2: SGHRS, YFSETQ. The length of the CDR3 is 12 residues. The V end was cut by 4 bases, the J end by 8 bases, with 12 bases between. CDR3 sequence (DNA): TGCGCCAGCAGCGGCAACGGGGTCGAAGCTTTCTTT. Translating it yields CASSGNGVEAFF.

V and J are TRBV28 and TRBJ2-6; 9 nucleotides match TRBD2. Trimming took 5 bases from V and 4 from J; bases not matched to a gene: 3. Germline loops: CDR1 MDHEN, CDR2 SYDVKM. The CDR3 loop spans 15 amino acids. The CDR3, as DNA: TGTGCCAGCAGTCCCGGACTAGCGGGGGCCAACGTCCTGACTTTC. Its translation: CASSPGLAGANVLTF.

Written as DNA, the CDR3 is TGCAGTGCTTTCGACAGGGGGCGTACTAATTCACCCCTCCACTTT. This translates into CSAFDRGRTNSPLHF. This chain connects TRBV20-1 to TRBJ1-6; 10 bases line up with TRBD1. The CDR3 sequence is 15 residues long. Trimming took 5 bases from V and 6 from J; bases not matched to a gene: 7. Germline V lookup: CDR1 DFQATT, CDR2 SNEGSKA (reference sequence).

The rearrangement uses TRBV4-2 and TRBJ2-3; 11 bases are a match to TRBD2. This CDR3 region has 16 residues. The germline CDR1 and CDR2 sequences are LGHNA and YNFKEQ. The V gene end was trimmed by 1 base and the J gene end by 2 bases; junction bases not matched to a gene: 2. As DNA, the CDR3 is TGTGCCAGCAGCCAAGCTAGCGGGGGGCCCACAGATACGCAGTATTTT. This codes for CASSQASGGPTDTQYF.

The chain's CDR3 is CASSFMAGATTEQFF. The CDR3 nucleotides are TGTGCCAGCAGCTTTATGGCGGGGGCCACAACCGAGCAGTTCTTC. This chain joins TRBV7-2 and TRBJ2-1, with D tentatively TRBD2 (7 bases). The length of the CDR3 is 15 residues. V was cut by 3 bases and J by 10 bases, with 19 bases left in between. Germline V gene sequence: CDR1 SGHTA, CDR2 FQGNSA. The full variable domain, its missing parts supplied by reference TRBV7-2 and TRBJ2-1, is GAGVSQSPSNKVTEKGKDVELRCDPISGHTALYWYRQSLGQGLEFLIYFQGNSAPDKSGLPSDRFSAERTGGSVSTLTIQRTQQEDSAVYLCASSFMAGATTEQFFGPGTRLTVL.

The chain carries TRBV29-1 and TRBJ1-1; D call uncertain. This CDR3 comprises 11 residues. Germline values: CDR1 SQVTM, CDR2 ANQGSEA. The V end was cut by 0 bases, the J end by 8 bases, with 7 bases between. The CDR3 is CSVEETAEAFF. The CDR3 DNA reads as TGCAGCGTTGAAGAAACCGCAGAAGCTTTCTTT.

This chain connects TRBV2 to TRBJ2-1; possible D gene TRBD2, 5 bases. The germline V gene has CDR1 SNHLY and CDR2 FYNNEI. V was cut by 7 bases and J by 5 bases, with 15 bases left in between. The CDR3 runs 14 residues. The CDR3 DNA sequence: TGTGCCAGCACCGCCGGACTTACTCACAATGAGCAGTTCTTC. This translates into CASTAGLTHNEQFF.

This chain links TRBV25-1 with TRBJ2-1; 10 bases fit TRBD2. CDR3 length equals 15 residues. V lost 2 bases to trimming and J lost 9 bases; unmatched junction nucleotides: 7. Per germline, CDR1 MGHDK and CDR2 SYGVNS. The CDR3 loop reads CASSEDRLAGAEQFF. In DNA, the CDR3 is TGTGCCAGCAGTGAAGATAGGCTAGCGGGAGCTGAGCAGTTCTTC.